The sample holds a few counts of the clone carrying this T cell receptor beta chain. Antigen unknown. This record belongs to a study of beta chain features in type 1 diabetes. All of the isolated RNA was reverse transcribed, so expressed TCRB transcripts were sequenced. Some clones are missing from TCRdb's copy, which holds only in-frame ones; the method was immunoSEQ multiplex PCR. The sample has around 400,000 clones; about 15% are singletons. Findings and limits, study-wide: A potential PCR bias toward shorter templates would be equal in patient and control samples. Within each of all four CD4+ subsets, Type 1 diabetes patients had TCRB CDR3s that were moderately but significantly shorter.

Via CD45RO/CCR7/CD25/CD127/CD95/CD27, cells of the CD4+ naive, central memory, regulatory and stem cell-like memory subsets were sorted. The sample taken for sequencing was naive CD4+ T cells from blood. The origin of this receptor is a woman under 30 in good health.

Written as DNA, the CDR3 is TGCGCCAGCAGCCTTGGACAGAGGGAGACCCAGTACTTC. Translating gives CASSLGQRETQYF. V and J are TRBV5-1 and TRBJ2-5, with D possibly TRBD1 on 6 matching bases. The CDR3 is 13 residues long. The germline CDR1 and CDR2 sequences are SGHRS and YFSETQ. V shed 4 bases and J shed 5 bases, with 12 bases lying between them.